The present T cell receptor (beta chain) was sequenced within a study of shared clonotypes between healthy human individuals (TCRdb year 2020). Turning to the overall study: A couple of women and a few men aged 18 to 49 years were included in the cohort. For each donor, three plates each were used for CD4 naive and CD4 memory, two plates were used for CD8 naive, and one plate was used for CD8 memory. To estimate repertoire size and how much clonotype sharing occurs between individuals, the study deeply sequenced the blood TCR repertoires of roughly 5 healthy adults. Different laboratories and diverse techniques were used to prepare libraries and sequence TCR repertoires, to increase sequencing depth and limit assay-specific biases. Leukapheresis yielded between about 0.8 and 8.9 billion PBMCs per donor.

Remarks on this clone: Its antigen is not yet known. Nothing much larger sits one base from this clone, and base qualities are not available.

The donors were healthy, HIV-negative adults who had no recently reported acute infections or vaccinations. Every donor was a Caucasian adult residing in Nashville, Tennessee, USA. CD4+ T cells were enriched through magnetic negative selection, after which naive cells were positively selected on CD45RA and the remaining negative fraction served as the memory subset. Blood was obtained by leukapheresis, after which PBMCs were separated by Ficoll-Histopaque density gradient centrifugation and cryopreserved in liquid nitrogen vapor phase. Purity and quantity of every magnetically sorted T cell population were checked by analytical flow cytometry. From each sorted fraction, genomic DNA was isolated and quantified by UV absorbance on a Nanodrop 2000c. The CDR3, from cysteine to phenylalanine, totals 13 residues. Left in the record is the CDR3 DNA by itself, 39 bases read in frame from the first base. The germline V gene supplies CDR1 SGHVS and CDR2 FQNEAQ. Trimming costs V 5 bases and J 5 bases, and their ends lie 10 bases apart.

Study-wide findings and limitations: Estimated clonotype richness was generally larger for naive than for memory subsets. Sampling was limited to blood, and TCR repertoires in tissue likely differ from TCR repertoires in blood. Rarefaction of sorted-subset datasets indicated incomplete sequencing despite the large sequencing depth. Because the study included a small number of donors, the genetic and exposure-history diversity represented was limited. Based on pairwise subsampling, the degree of clonotype sharing among donors was expected to be affected by sequencing depth. Higher generation probabilities were observed for clonotypes shared by all four sorted-subset donors than for non-shared clonotypes. Across a handful of donors, around 5% of naive CD4, roughly 3.4% of naive CD8, around 2.5% of memory CD4, and approximately 0.4% of memory CD8 clonotypes were shared.

Using the deep immunoSEQ assay, TCR CDR3 regions were amplified from genomic DNA by multiplex PCR. Extracted genomic DNA from each cell subset was distributed evenly across all wells of several immunoSEQ 96-well plates, and each plate was treated as a replicate. Each replicate PCR for sorted subsets received approximately 200 ng genomic DNA, equal to roughly 30,000 T cell genomes. The purified libraries were quantified using a Qubit 3.0 fluorometer, sized with a Bioanalyzer 2100, and then quantified again using the KAPA Library Quantification kit. Every immunoSEQ 96-well plate was sequenced on a dedicated single-read 150-cycle Illumina NextSeq 550 flow cell. The original pipeline was this. Because the immunoSEQ output held only junctional sequences and lacked quality scores, the filtering could not match the filtering applied to full-length reads. To assign V/J genes and CDR3, sequences were annotated using PyIR, a Python wrapper for IgBLAST v1.9, with IMGT germline references. Any read was removed if the V/J assignment was weak (E-value above 1e-6), the CDR3 was missing, or the read contained stop codons, out-of-frame junctions, or ambiguous translated residues. V3J clonotypes were defined by identical inferred V gene, J gene, and CDR3 amino acid sequence. Percentage overlap between repertoires was calculated by dividing the number of shared unique clonotypes by the size of the smaller repertoire. Repertoire richness was assessed with RTK rarefaction, the Chao1 estimator, and Recon v2.1 estimates of unobserved clonotypes. Generation probabilities were computed with OLGA for all TCRbeta clonotypes obtained by the gDNA method from several donors. The source is immuneACCESS, and TCRdb retained only in-frame sequences with V and J called. Part of the clones is not carried over; for the studies checked, unresolved V genes explain less than half of this, and the remainder is unexplained. D and trimming were read from the DNA, whereas the V and J calls and clone size are those reported in that table. This sample lists about 1.5 million clones; roughly 98% were detected once. The top ten clonotypes cover approximately 0.44% of the sample.

The sequence is built from TRBV7-8 and TRBJ2-1; 5 matching bases give a weak D call of TRBD1. The sequenced material came from naive CD4+ T cells sorted from blood. The intended sense of this specimen's cell subset or site label: CD45RA+ positively selected. This TCR derives from a man aged 25-45 years in good health. The CDR3 loop reads CASSMTAHNEQFF. The DNA reads TGTGCCAGCAGCATGACAGCCCACAATGAGCAGTTCTTC.